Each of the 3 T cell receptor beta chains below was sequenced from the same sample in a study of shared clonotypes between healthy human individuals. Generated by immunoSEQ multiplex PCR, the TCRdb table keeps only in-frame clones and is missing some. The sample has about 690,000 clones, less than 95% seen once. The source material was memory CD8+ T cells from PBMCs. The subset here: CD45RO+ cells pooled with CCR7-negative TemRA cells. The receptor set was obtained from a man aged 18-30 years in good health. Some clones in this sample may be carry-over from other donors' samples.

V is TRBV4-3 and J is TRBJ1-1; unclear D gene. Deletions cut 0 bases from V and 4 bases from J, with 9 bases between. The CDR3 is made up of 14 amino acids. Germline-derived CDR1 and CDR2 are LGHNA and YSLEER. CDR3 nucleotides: TGCGCCAGCAGCCAAGACTTGGTATCCACTGAAGCTTTCTTT. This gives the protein CASSQDLVSTEAFF.

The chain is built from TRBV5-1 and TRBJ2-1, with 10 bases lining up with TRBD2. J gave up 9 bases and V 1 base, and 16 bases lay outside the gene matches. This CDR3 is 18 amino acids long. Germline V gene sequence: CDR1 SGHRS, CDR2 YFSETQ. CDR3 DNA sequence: TGCGCCAGCAGCTTGAGTTCTTTGGGTAGCGGGAGGTACGGTGAGCAGTTCTTC. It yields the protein CASSLSSLGSGRYGEQFF. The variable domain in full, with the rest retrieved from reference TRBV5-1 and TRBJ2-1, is KAGVTQTPRYLIKTRGQQVTLSCSPISGHRSVSWYQQTPGQGLQFLFEYFSETQRNKGNFPGRFSGRQFSNSRSEMNVSTLELGDSALYLCASSLSSLGSGRYGEQFFGPGTRLTVL.

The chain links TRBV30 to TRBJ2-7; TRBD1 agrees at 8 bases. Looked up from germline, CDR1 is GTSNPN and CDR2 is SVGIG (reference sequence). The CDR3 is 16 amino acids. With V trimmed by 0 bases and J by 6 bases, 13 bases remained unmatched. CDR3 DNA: TGTGCCTGGAGTGTAAAACAGGGACAGGTCGGAGGCGAGCAGTACTTC. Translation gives CAWSVKQGQVGGEQYF.